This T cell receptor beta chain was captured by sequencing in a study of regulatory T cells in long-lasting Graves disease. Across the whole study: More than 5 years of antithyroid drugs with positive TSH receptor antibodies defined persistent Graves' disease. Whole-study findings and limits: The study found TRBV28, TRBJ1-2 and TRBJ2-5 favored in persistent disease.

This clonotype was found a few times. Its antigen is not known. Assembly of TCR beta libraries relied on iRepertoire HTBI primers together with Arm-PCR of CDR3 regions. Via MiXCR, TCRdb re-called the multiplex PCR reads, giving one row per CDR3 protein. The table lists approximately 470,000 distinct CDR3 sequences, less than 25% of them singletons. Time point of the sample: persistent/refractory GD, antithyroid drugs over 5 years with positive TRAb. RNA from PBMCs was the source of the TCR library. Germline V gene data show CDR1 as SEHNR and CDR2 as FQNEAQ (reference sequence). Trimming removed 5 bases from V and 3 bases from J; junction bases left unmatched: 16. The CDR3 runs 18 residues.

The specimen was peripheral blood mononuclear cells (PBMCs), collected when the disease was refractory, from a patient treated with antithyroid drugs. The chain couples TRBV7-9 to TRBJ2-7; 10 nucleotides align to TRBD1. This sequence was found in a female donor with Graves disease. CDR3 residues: CASSRFAGGGTGDYEQYF. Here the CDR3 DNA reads TGTGCCAGCAGCCGCTTCGCAGGGGGGGGGACAGGGGACTACGAGCAGTACTTC.